Sequencing of this T cell receptor beta chain was carried out in a study of cytomegalovirus exposure and HLA in healthy donors. About the study: Early released data comprised about 90 million unique TCRs from HLA-typed donors.

Losses at the gene ends were 1 base for V and 2 bases for J; bases not matched to a gene: 4. Looked up from germline, CDR1 is SGHRS and CDR2 is YFSETQ. This CDR3 comprises 15 residues. Details on this clone: What it binds is unknown.

Amplification used 60 Vbeta primers and 13 Jbeta primers. TCRdb's copy holds only in-frame clones and misses some; the assay was immunoSEQ multiplex PCR. The listing contains about 96,000 clones. Study-level findings and limits: Excluded were some V segments that proved indistinguishable, including TRBV6-2 and TRBV6-3.

There were likely unrecorded immune exposures, though donors were nominally healthy when sampled. The sample comprised PBMCs. The rearrangement uses TRBV5-1 and TRBJ1-1, with 8 bases identical to TRBD1. The origin of this receptor is a woman aged 25 to 39 in good health and CMV-seronegative. The CDR3 DNA is TGCGCCAGCAGCTTGATGCAGGGGGCTAACACTGAAGCTTTCTTT. This gives the protein CASSLMQGANTEAFF.